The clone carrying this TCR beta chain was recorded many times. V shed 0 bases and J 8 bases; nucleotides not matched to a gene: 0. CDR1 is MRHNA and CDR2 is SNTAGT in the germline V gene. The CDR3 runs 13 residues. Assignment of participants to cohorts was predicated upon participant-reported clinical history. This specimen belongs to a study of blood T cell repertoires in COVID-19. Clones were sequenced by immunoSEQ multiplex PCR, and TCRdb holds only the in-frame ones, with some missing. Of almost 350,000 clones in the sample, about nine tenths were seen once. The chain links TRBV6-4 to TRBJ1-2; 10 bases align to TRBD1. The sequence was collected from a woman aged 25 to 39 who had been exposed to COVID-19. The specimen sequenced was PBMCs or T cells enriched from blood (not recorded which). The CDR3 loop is CASSDSTGGGYTF. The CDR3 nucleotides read TGTGCCAGCAGTGACTCGACAGGGGGCGGCTACACCTTC.